A selection of T cell receptor beta chains follows, all from one sample in a study of regulatory T cells in long-lasting Graves disease. TCRdb passed the multiplex PCR reads through MiXCR, listing each CDR3 protein once. The repertoire has some 300,000 distinct CDR3 sequences, 20% to 25% of them found once; the top ten carry approximately 53%. The sequencing here drew on peripheral blood mononuclear cells (PBMCs), taken when the disease was refractory, from a patient treated with antithyroid drugs. The receptors were gathered from a female donor with Graves disease. The CDR3 runs from the conserved cysteine through the conserved F or W. The D gene is left open where the match is weak. Part of the rows lack a size; the others show once, few, many or a class for expanded clones.

d_call j_call clone_size v_call cdr3_nt cdr3_aa
TRBD2 TRBJ2-7 many TRBV7-6 TGTGCCAGCAGCTTGGAGAGGACTAGCTGGCCGAGCCCCTACGAGCAGTACTTC CASSLERTSWPSPYEQYF
- TRBJ1-2 few TRBV6-1 TGTGCCAGCACTGAGACCTCTATGGAGGGCTACACCTTC CASTETSMEGYTF
- TRBJ1-1 - TRBV28 TGTGCCAGCAGTCCCGATAAGTCGGGGCGGACTGAAGCTTTCTTT CASSPDKSGRTEAFF
TRBD1 TRBJ2-7 - TRBV2 TGTGCCAGCAGTGAACTGCAGGGGGCTACCTACGAGCAGTACTTC CASSELQGATYEQYF
- TRBJ2-7 - TRBV20-1 TGCAGTGCTAGAGACCCCGGACAATCCTACGAGCAGTACTTC CSARDPGQSYEQYF
TRBD1 TRBJ2-7 many TRBV7-2 TGTGCCAGCAGCTTCAGACAGGGACCCTACGAGCAGTACTTC CASSFRQGPYEQYF
TRBD2 TRBJ2-7 many TRBV7-9 TGTGCCACCGGGGGGGATAGCGAGCAGTACTTC CATGGDSEQYF
- TRBJ2-5 many TRBV2 TGTGCCAGCAGACAACAGAACCAAGAGACCCAGTACTTC CASRQQNQETQYF
- TRBJ2-7 many TRBV6-2/TRBV6-3 TGTGCCAGCAGTTACGGGCCCCCTTACGGCCCATACGAGCAGTACTTC CASSYGPPYGPYEQYF
- TRBJ2-7 few TRBV6-1 TGTGCCAGCATTGCCAGGGATGGCGTCGAGCAGTACTTC CASIARDGVEQYF